This TCR beta chain was profiled in a study of blood T cell repertoires in COVID-19. As for the study in general: Acute-phase and convalescent COVID-19 samples originated in the United States, Italy and Spain.

Measured with immunoSEQ multiplex PCR; TCRdb has only the in-frame clones, and not every one. The sample lists about 270,000 clones, 86% occurring once. The Seattle patients joined while their infection was active and were tracked longitudinally afterward. In its sample, this clone was seen once. Germline V gene lookup returns CDR1 SGHKS and CDR2 YYEKEE (reference sequence). CDR3 size: 15 residues. V gave up 4 bases and J gave up 1 base; unmatched junction bases: 5. This chain links TRBV5-5 with TRBJ1-5; 7 bases are a match to TRBD1. The TCR sequence derives from a woman in her 30s with COVID-19, enrolled during active disease. Sequences were obtained from peripheral blood. CDR3 residues: CASSAGTASNQPQHF. Here the CDR3 DNA reads TGTGCCAGCAGCGCCGGGACAGCAAGCAATCAGCCCCAGCATTTT.